The clone carrying this T cell receptor (beta chain) was seen a handful of times. A read error may be the cause here, since a much bigger clone is one base away. The data belong to a study of metastatic and nonmetastatic thyroid tumors. Overall study context: Repertoires from malignant and benign thyroid patients were compared across blood and tumor or nodule tissue.

Germline V gene data show CDR1 as SGHVS and CDR2 as FNYEAQ. V lost 7 bases and J lost 10, with 17 bases in between. The CDR3 extends over 13 amino acids. With MiXCR, TCRdb called clones anew from the PCR reads. The data hold fewer than 40,000 clones, with approximately 16% observed a single time. All patients were treatment-naive before thyroid surgery. The receptor's source is a male donor with papillary thyroid cancer or a benign thyroid nodule (not recorded which). Some clones in this sample may be carry-over from other donors' samples. This rearrangement joins TRBV7-6 to TRBJ2-1; possibly TRBD1 for D (5 bases). Sequenced material: blood. This CDR3 is CASIQGDLEEQFF. DNA for the CDR3: TGTGCCAGCATCCAAGGGGATCTAGAAGAGCAGTTCTTC.